What follows is one TCR beta chain and its context. The antigen is undetermined. The data belong to a study of CD4 T cells in relation to SARS-CoV-2 and coronaviruses. V lost 8 bases to trimming and J lost 3 bases, with 5 bases between them. The CDR3 consists of 10 residues. CDR1 and CDR2 from the germline V gene are SNHLY and FYNNEI. Unexposed donor CD4+ T cells date from 2011-2018, before the COVID-19 pandemic. The cells were cultured for roughly 11 days before CD4+ T cells were isolated. Repertoires were generated with immunoSEQ multiplex PCR, while TCRdb's copy carries only in-frame clones and drops some. The sample has about 20,000 clones, roughly four fifths seen once.

The receptor's source is a human donor in good health. The chain couples TRBV2 to TRBJ2-7; no reliable D call. What was sequenced was CD4+ T cells from PBMCs, cultured in vitro. DNA for the CDR3: TGTGCCAGCGTCGGCTACGAGCAGTACTTC. It encodes CASVGYEQYF.